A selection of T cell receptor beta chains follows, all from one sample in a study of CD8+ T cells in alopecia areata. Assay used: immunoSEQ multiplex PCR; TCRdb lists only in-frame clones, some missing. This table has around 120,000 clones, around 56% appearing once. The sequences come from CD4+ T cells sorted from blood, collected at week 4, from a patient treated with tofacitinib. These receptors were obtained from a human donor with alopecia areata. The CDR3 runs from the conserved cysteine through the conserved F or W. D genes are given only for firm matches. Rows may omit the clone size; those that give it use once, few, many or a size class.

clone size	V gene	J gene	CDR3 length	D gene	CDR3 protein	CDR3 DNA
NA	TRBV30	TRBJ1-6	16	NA	CAWSVQGGVGSSPLHF	TGTGCCTGGAGTGTACAGGGAGGTGTCGGTAGTTCACCCCTCCACTTT
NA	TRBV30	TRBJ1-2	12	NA	CAGKTGVYGYTF	TGTGCCGGAAAGACAGGAGTTTATGGCTACACCTTC
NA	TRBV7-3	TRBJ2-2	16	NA	CASSLKGGSNTGELFF	TGTGCCAGCAGCTTAAAGGGCGGTTCGAACACCGGGGAGCTGTTTTTT
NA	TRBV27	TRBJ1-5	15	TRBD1	CASRGGQGLYQPQHF	TGTGCCAGCAGAGGAGGACAGGGACTCTATCAGCCCCAGCATTTT
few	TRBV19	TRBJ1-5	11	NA	CASTFGGPQHF	TGTGCCAGTACTTTTGGCGGGCCCCAGCATTTT
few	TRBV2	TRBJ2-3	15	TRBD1	CASMKQGASTDTQYF	TGTGCCAGCATGAAACAGGGGGCTAGCACAGATACGCAGTATTTT
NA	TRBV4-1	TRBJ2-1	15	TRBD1	CASSQTGVAYNEQFF	TGCGCCAGCAGCCAGACAGGGGTTGCCTACAATGAGCAGTTCTTC
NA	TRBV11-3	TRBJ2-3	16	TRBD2	CASSSGGGGDTDTQYF	TGTGCCAGCAGCTCCGGCGGCGGGGGGGACACAGATACGCAGTATTTT
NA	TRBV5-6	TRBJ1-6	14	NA	CASSPRPNGSPLHF	TGTGCCAGCAGTCCTAGGCCAAATGGATCACCCCTCCACTTT
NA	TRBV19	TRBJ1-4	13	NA	CASSEGRREKLFF	TGTGCCAGTTCCGAGGGAAGGAGGGAAAAACTGTTTTTT
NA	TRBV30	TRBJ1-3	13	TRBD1	CAWSAALVSGQLF	TGTGCCTGGAGTGCCGCGCTCGTATCGGGACAGCTATTT
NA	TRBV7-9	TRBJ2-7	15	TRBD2	CASSLVGLASAEQYF	TGTGCCAGCAGCTTAGTAGGACTAGCCTCCGCGGAGCAGTACTTC
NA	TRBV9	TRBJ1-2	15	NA	CASSVEDPRVDGYTF	TGTGCCAGCAGCGTAGAAGACCCCAGGGTGGATGGCTACACCTTC
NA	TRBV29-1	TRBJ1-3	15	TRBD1	CSVRGQGAPGNTIYF	TGCAGCGTACGGGGACAGGGGGCGCCTGGAAACACCATATATTTT